This T cell receptor beta chain emerged from a study of shared clonotypes between healthy human individuals. Overall study: Plates per donor: three CD4 naive, three CD4 memory, two CD8 naive, one CD8 memory. Study-wide findings and caveats: The sharing of about 5.3% of naive CD4 clonotypes was seen across several donors. Memory subsets had estimated richness that was generally smaller than that of naive subsets.

Per the germline V gene, CDR1 is SGHDT and CDR2 is YYEEEE. This CDR3 is built from 15 residues. V lost 4 bases to trimming and J lost 4 bases; unmatched junction nucleotides: 8. Every donor, a Caucasian adult, lived in Nashville, Tennessee. Details on this clone: The target antigen is unknown.

Profiled with immunoSEQ multiplex PCR; TCRdb holds only in-frame clones, not every one. The table lists about 2.4 million clones, approximately 94% of them singletons. V gene TRBV5-6 combines with J gene TRBJ2-5; 9 bases line up with TRBD1. The TCR sequence derives from a man between 18 and 35 years old in good health. Material: naive CD4+ T cells sorted from blood. The sample's subset: CD45RA+ positively selected. The CDR3, as DNA: TGTGCCAGCAGCCAGGGACAGGGAATTTCAGAGACCCAGTACTTC. This encodes CASSQGQGISETQYF.